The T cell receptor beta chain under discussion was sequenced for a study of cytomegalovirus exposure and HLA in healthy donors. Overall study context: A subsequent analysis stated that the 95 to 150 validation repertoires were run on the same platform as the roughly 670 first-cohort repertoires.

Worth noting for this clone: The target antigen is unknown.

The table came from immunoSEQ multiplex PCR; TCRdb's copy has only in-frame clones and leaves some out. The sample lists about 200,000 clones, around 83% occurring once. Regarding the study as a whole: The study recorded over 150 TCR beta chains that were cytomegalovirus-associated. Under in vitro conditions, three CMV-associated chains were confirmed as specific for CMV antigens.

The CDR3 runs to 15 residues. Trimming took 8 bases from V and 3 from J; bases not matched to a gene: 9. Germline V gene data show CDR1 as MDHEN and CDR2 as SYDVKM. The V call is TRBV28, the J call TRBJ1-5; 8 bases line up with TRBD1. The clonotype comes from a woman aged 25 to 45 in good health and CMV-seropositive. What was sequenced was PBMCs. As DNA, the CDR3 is TGTGCCAGCGGAACTCCGGGACAGGACAATCAGCCCCAGCATTTT. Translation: CASGTPGQDNQPQHF.